The 27 T cell receptor beta chains presented below share a single source sample, sequenced in a study of CD8 T cells in Susac syndrome (dated by TCRdb to between 2017 and 2020). Libraries came from the immunoSEQ multiplex PCR assay. RNA was extracted using the RNeasy kit, and about 0.5 to 1 microgram was reverse transcribed with random hexamers. TCRdb itself trimmed the public reads at Q25 with fastp, ran MiXCR and retained productive beta chains. Rows matching on CDR3 protein sequence are summarized as one entry with the most common DNA and genes. The sample includes under 550,000 distinct CDR3 sequences, with around 85% observed a single time. The biggest ten clones account for approximately 0.12% of the sample. Sequences were obtained from CD8+ T cells from PBMCs. These receptor sequences come from a human donor with multiple sclerosis.

This clonotype was observed a handful of times. V usage is TRBV5-6 and J usage is TRBJ2-7; possibly TRBD2 for D (5 bases). V was pared by 5 bases and J by 3 bases, with 15 bases between. Germline assignment: CDR1 SGHDT and CDR2 YYEEEE. This CDR3 comprises 14 residues. In nucleotides, the CDR3 is TGTGCCAGCAGGAACTCCTTCGGAGGCTACGAGCAGTACTTC. This codes for CASRNSFGGYEQYF. The full variable domain, its missing parts supplied by reference TRBV5-6 and TRBJ2-7, is DAGVTQSPTHLIKTRGQQVTLRCSPKSGHDTVSWYQQALGQGPQFIFQYYEEEERQRGNFPDRFSGHQFPNYSSELNVNALLLGDSALYLCASRNSFGGYEQYFGPGTRLTVT.

The chain links TRBV5-6 to TRBJ2-7; 7 bases match TRBD1. Germline CDR1 and CDR2: SGHDT and YYEEEE. CDR3 length equals 15 residues. V shed 7 bases, J shed 1 base, and the junction held 11 bases outside the gene matches. The CDR3 DNA is TGTGCCAGCCGTGAAGAGCCGGGACAGTCCTACGAGCAGTACTTC. This sequence encodes CASREEPGQSYEQYF.

V usage is TRBV6-6 and J usage is TRBJ1-6; 7 nucleotides align to TRBD1. The CDR3 runs to 14 residues. Per the germline V gene, CDR1 is MNHNY and CDR2 is SVGAGI (reference sequence). The trim removed 6 bases at V and 7 bases at J, leaving 6 bases unmatched. The DNA for the CDR3 is TGTGCCAGCAGACCACGACAGGGAAATTCACCCCTCCACTTT. Protein product: CASRPRQGNSPLHF.

This clonotype was observed a single time. The V gene is TRBV29-1, the J gene TRBJ2-1; 9 bases match TRBD1. Germline CDR1 and CDR2: SQVTM and ANQGSEA. After removal of 3 bases from V and 3 bases from J, the junction contained 6 bases not matched to a gene. CDR3 length equals 15 residues. The CDR3 DNA follows: TGCAGCGTTGACCAGGGACAGGGAAGCTACAATGAGCAGTTCTTC. Encoded protein: CSVDQGQGSYNEQFF.

V gene TRBV4-2 combines with J gene TRBJ1-1, with no clear D. Trimming took off 1 base at V and 6 bases at J, with 9 bases between the two ends. The CDR3 length is 13 residues. Germline CDR1 and CDR2: LGHNA and YNFKEQ. CDR3 sequence (DNA): TGTGCCAGCAGCCAAGGGGAACGCGCTGAAGCTTTCTTT. Protein product: CASSQGERAEAFF.

V gene TRBV4-1 combines with J gene TRBJ1-1; D gene uncertain. The germline V gene encodes CDR1 MGHRA and CDR2 YSYEKL. The CDR3 runs to 14 residues. Trimming left V 4 bases short and J 3 bases short, with 12 bases between. CDR3 bases: TGCGCCAGCAGCCTCTCGAATTTCGACACTGAAGCTTTCTTT. Amino acids: CASSLSNFDTEAFF.

The chain links TRBV4-1 to TRBJ1-1, with D perhaps TRBD1 (6 bases). The germline CDR1 and CDR2 sequences are MGHRA and YSYEKL. V was shortened by 3 bases and J by 1 base, with 12 bases between the two germline ends. The CDR3 contains 15 residues. CDR3 in DNA: TGCGCCAGCAGCCATATACAGGGAGGGAACACTGAAGCTTTCTTT. As protein: CASSHIQGGNTEAFF.

The V call is TRBV27, the J call TRBJ1-5, with TRBD1 matching over 7 bases. Germline V CDR1 and CDR2: MNHEY, SMNVEV (reference sequence). Trimming took 6 bases from V and 2 from J; bases not matched to a gene: 4. The CDR3 contains 14 residues. CDR3 coding DNA: TGTGCCAGCAGAACAGGGGTAGGCAATCAGCCCCAGCATTTT. It translates to CASRTGVGNQPQHF.

DNA of the CDR3: TGTGCCAGCAGCTTACCTCCCCTTGGGGGGGCTCATGGCTACACCTTC. Protein sequence: CASSLPPLGGAHGYTF. The V and J genes are TRBV11-2 and TRBJ1-2; weak D call: TRBD1 (6 bases). Germline assignment: CDR1 SGHAT and CDR2 FQNNGV. Trimming stripped 2 bases from V and 6 bases from J, with 19 bases between. The CDR3 loop spans 16 amino acids. The full variable domain, its missing parts supplied by reference TRBV11-2 and TRBJ1-2, is EAGVAQSPRYKIIEKRQSVAFWCNPISGHATLYWYQQILGQGPKLLIQFQNNGVVDDSQLPKDRFSAERLKGVDSTLKIQPAKLEDSAVYLCASSLPPLGGAHGYTFGSGTRLTVV.

This clonotype came up once. This chain connects TRBV27 to TRBJ2-7; 8 positions match TRBD1. With V trimmed by 6 bases and J by 0 bases, 4 bases remained unmatched. The CDR3 is 14 amino acids. Germline loops: CDR1 MNHEY, CDR2 SMNVEV (reference sequence). The CDR3 spells CASSPGGYSYEQYF. The CDR3 DNA reads as TGTGCCAGCAGCCCAGGGGGCTACTCCTACGAGCAGTACTTC.

The chain joins TRBV4-1 to TRBJ1-1; D ambiguous. Germline CDR1 and CDR2: MGHRA and YSYEKL. The V end was cut by 0 bases, the J end by 1 base, with 15 bases between. The CDR3 covers 17 residues. CDR3 amino acids: CASSQDGTGYRNTEAFF. CDR3 in DNA: TGCGCCAGCAGCCAAGATGGTACTGGGTATAGGAACACTGAAGCTTTCTTT.

V and J are TRBV20-1 and TRBJ1-1; TRBD1 is a possible D gene (5 bases). The CDR3 extends over 13 amino acids. Between the trimmed V and J ends, which lost 6 bases and 4 bases, there was a span of 15 bases. Germline CDR1 is DFQATT and CDR2 is SNEGSKA (reference sequence). This CDR3 is CSARTQGRTEAFF. In nucleotides, the CDR3 is TGCAGTGCGAGAACCCAGGGACGCACTGAAGCTTTCTTT.

The CDR3 DNA sequence: TGCGCCAGCAGCCTCAGTCAGGGGGCAATAGGTGGCTACACCTTC. As protein: CASSLSQGAIGGYTF. The V and J genes are TRBV5-1 and TRBJ1-2, with 8 bases lining up with TRBD1. The CDR3 has 15 amino acids. The V gene end was trimmed by 4 bases and the J gene end by 7 bases; junction bases not matched to a gene: 12. Per the germline V gene, CDR1 is SGHRS and CDR2 is YFSETQ.

The V call is TRBV5-1, the J call TRBJ2-1; weak D call: TRBD1 (6 bases). CDR1 is SGHRS, CDR2 YFSETQ, per germline. V lost 1 base and J 5 bases, leaving 10 bases between the germline ends. The CDR3 has 14 amino acids. DNA of the CDR3: TGCGCCAGCAGCTTGCAGGGGCTAGACAATGAGCAGTTCTTC. It yields the protein CASSLQGLDNEQFF.

The rearrangement links TRBV5-1 to TRBJ1-1, with 8 bases fitting TRBD1. Germline V gene data show CDR1 as SGHRS and CDR2 as YFSETQ. The CDR3 runs to 13 residues. Losses at the gene ends were 4 bases for V and 3 bases for J; bases not matched to a gene: 2. CDR3 sequence: CASSVDRDTEAFF. In nucleotides, the CDR3 is TGCGCCAGCAGCGTGGACAGGGACACTGAAGCTTTCTTT.

The chain has TRBV14 and TRBJ2-1, with TRBD1 as a possible D gene (8 bases). The CDR3 extends over 20 amino acids. V was trimmed by 2 bases and J by 4 bases, leaving 27 bases between them. Germline CDR1 SGHDN, CDR2 FVKESK. CDR3 in amino acids: CASSQLPGQATSVEYNEQFF. CDR3 nucleotides: TGTGCCAGCAGCCAACTCCCGGGACAGGCAACTAGCGTAGAATACAATGAGCAGTTCTTC.

J is TRBJ2-5 and V is TRBV29-1, with D maybe TRBD2 (5 bases). CDR3 length equals 14 residues. V was shortened by 1 base and J by 0 bases, with 9 bases between the two germline ends. CDR1 is SQVTM and CDR2 is ANQGSEA in the germline V gene. CDR3 region: CSVEGLADQETQYF. CDR3 bases: TGCAGCGTTGAAGGGCTAGCAGACCAAGAGACCCAGTACTTC.

The genes are TRBV7-6 and TRBJ2-5, with 9 positions matching TRBD2. The CDR3 consists of 16 residues. Germline CDR1 and CDR2: SGHVS and FNYEAQ. V lost 2 bases and J lost 0; bases outside the gene matches: 4. The CDR3 region has the DNA TGTGCCAGCAGCTTATTCCTAGCGGGGAACCAAGAGACCCAGTACTTC. The encoded protein is CASSLFLAGNQETQYF.

J is TRBJ2-7 and V is TRBV5-1; weak D call: TRBD1 (6 bases). Germline V gives CDR1 SGHRS, CDR2 YFSETQ. V was trimmed by 5 bases and J by 3 bases, leaving 15 bases between them. This CDR3 is 14 amino acids long. The CDR3 DNA follows: TGCGCCAGCAGGCCGGACAGCAACTTCTACGAGCAGTACTTC. This gives the protein CASRPDSNFYEQYF. The full variable domain, completed using reference TRBV5-1 and TRBJ2-7, is KAGVTQTPRYLIKTRGQQVTLSCSPISGHRSVSWYQQTPGQGLQFLFEYFSETQRNKGNFPGRFSGRQFSNSRSEMNVSTLELGDSALYLCASRPDSNFYEQYFGPGTRLTVT.

The chain employs TRBV6-1 and TRBJ1-5; TRBD1 aligns across 9 bases. V shed 5 bases and J 3 bases; nucleotides not matched to a gene: 8. Germline CDR1 is MNHNS and CDR2 is SASEGT. The CDR3 loop spans 16 amino acids. CDR3 in amino acids: CASSPRTGEFNQPQHF. The CDR3 DNA sequence: TGTGCCAGCAGTCCCCGGACAGGGGAATTCAATCAGCCCCAGCATTTT.

CDR3 protein: CASSLRQYQETQYF. The CDR3 region has the DNA TGTGCCAGCAGTTTACGACAGTATCAAGAGACCCAGTACTTC. The rearrangement joins TRBV12-3 or TRBV12-4 to TRBJ2-5; D may be TRBD1 (5 bases). V lost 2 bases and J 2 bases, leaving 9 bases between the germline ends. The length of the CDR3 is 14 residues.

The V and J genes are TRBV28 and TRBJ1-1; the D gene is possibly TRBD1 (5 bases). Trimming left V 7 bases short and J 7 bases short, with 22 bases between. Germline CDR1 and CDR2: MDHEN and SYDVKM. The CDR3 loop spans 15 amino acids. CDR3 region: CASNQPGREGGEAFF. The CDR3 nucleotides are TGTGCCAGCAACCAACCCGGCAGGGAGGGAGGTGAAGCTTTCTTT.

The chain carries TRBV7-2 and TRBJ2-2; weak D call: TRBD2 (6 bases). V was clipped by 7 bases and J by 4 bases, with 28 bases between them. Germline V CDR1 and CDR2: SGHTA, FQGNSA. This CDR3 is 19 amino acids long. CDR3 nucleotide sequence: TGTGCCAGCACCTTTCCCAAGGAGGGGAGGTTTATGTCCACCGGGGAGCTGTTTTTT. It is translated as CASTFPKEGRFMSTGELFF.

V usage is TRBV6-5 and J usage is TRBJ1-4, with 8 bases that match TRBD1. There are 15 residues in the CDR3. Looked up from germline, CDR1 is MNHEY and CDR2 is SVGAGI. V shed 0 bases, J shed 5 bases, and the junction held 2 bases outside the gene matches. CDR3 amino acids: CASSYSGTGNEKLFF. CDR3 bases: TGTGCCAGCAGTTACTCCGGGACAGGCAATGAAAAACTGTTTTTT.

As concerns this clonotype: The germline gene is not matched at one end of the junction; a read error may be the cause. V is TRBV4-1 and J is TRBJ1-2, with D hard to call. Per germline, CDR1 MGHRA and CDR2 YSYEKL. This CDR3 spans 11 amino acids. The CDR3 sequence: CASSQDYGYTF. In DNA, the CDR3 is TGTGCCAGCTCACAAGACTATGGCTACACCTTC.

The chain is built from TRBV5-6 and TRBJ1-5; TRBD1 matches at 10 bases. Trimming removed 5 bases from V and 4 bases from J; junction bases left unmatched: 9. The CDR3 totals 16 residues. Germline-derived CDR1 and CDR2 are SGHDT and YYEEEE. The CDR3 DNA reads as TGTGCCAGCAGTTCAGGCGGACAGGGGGTTAATCAGCCCCAGCATTTT. Residues: CASSSGGQGVNQPQHF.

V usage is TRBV7-9 and J usage is TRBJ2-7; D might be TRBD2 (6 bases). Germline V gene lookup returns CDR1 SEHNR and CDR2 FQNEAQ (reference sequence). The CDR3 contains 17 residues. The V end was cut by 1 base, the J end by 0 bases, with 16 bases between. In DNA, the CDR3 is TGTGCCAGCAGCTTAGTGCGGGGCCCTGAGAGCTCCTACGAGCAGTACTTC. This translates into CASSLVRGPESSYEQYF. The whole variable domain, remainder taken from reference TRBV7-9 and TRBJ2-7, is DTGVSQNPRHKITKRGQNVTFRCDPISEHNRLYWYRQTLGQGPEFLTYFQNEAQLEKSRLLSDRFSAERPKGSFSTLEIQRTEQGDSAMYLCASSLVRGPESSYEQYFGPGTRLTVT.